Listed here are 5 T cell receptor beta chains from one sample, sequenced in a study of blood T cells in healthy people across ages (dated by TCRdb to about 2015). The library was generated by 5' RACE. Sequencing used an Illumina HiSeq 2500. A second PCR of about 6 to 11 cycles was run with a J-beta primer mix and a sample-barcoded 5' primer. TCRdb trimmed the raw reads at Q25, called clones with MiXCR and kept productive beta chains. Entries that share a CDR3 protein sequence are merged under the most common genes and DNA. Present in this sample are 1.5 million to 2 million distinct CDR3 sequences, around 35% of which were seen just once. The ten biggest clones cover around 11% of the sample. The sample taken for sequencing was blood. All receptors come from a woman aged 25 to 39 in good health.

The sample holds many counts of this clonotype. Here the CDR3 DNA reads TGTGCCAGCAGAGATACAGGTTACTCCTACGAGCAGTACTTC. Its translation: CASRDTGYSYEQYF. The chain is built from TRBV6-6 and TRBJ2-7; possibly TRBD1 for D (5 bases). In germline, CDR1 is MNHNY, CDR2 SVGAGI (reference sequence). The CDR3 is made up of 14 amino acids. Trimming took off 6 bases at V and 0 bases at J, with 12 bases between the two ends.

J is TRBJ2-7 and V is TRBV5-1; 8 nucleotides agree with TRBD2. The germline V gene encodes CDR1 SGHRS and CDR2 YFSETQ. The V gene end was trimmed by 0 bases and the J gene end by 4 bases; junction bases not matched to a gene: 6. The CDR3 extends over 15 amino acids. In DNA form, the CDR3 reads TGCGCCAGCAGCTTGGGTAGCGGGATCGTGTACGAGCAGTACTTC. Its translation is CASSLGSGIVYEQYF.

This clonotype was recorded a few times. The chain has TRBV18 and TRBJ2-7; D tentatively reads TRBD1 or TRBD2 (5 bases each). The germline V gene has CDR1 KGHSH and CDR2 LQKENI. V shed 6 bases and J shed 3 bases, with 15 bases lying between them. CDR3 length: 14 residues. The CDR3, as DNA: TGTGCCAGCTCGCAGTCGAGAGGGGACTACGAGCAGTACTTC. Amino acids: CASSQSRGDYEQYF.

The CDR3 nucleotides read TGTGCCAGCAGCTTAGATCAAAACCGAGGGTATGGCTACACCTTC. It is translated as CASSLDQNRGYGYTF. The V and J genes are TRBV11-2 and TRBJ1-2; D gene uncertain. The germline CDR1 and CDR2 sequences are SGHAT and FQNNGV. The V and J ends lost 0 bases and 5 bases respectively, with 13 bases between them. The CDR3 has 15 residues.

This sequence joins TRBV27 and TRBJ1-2, with D maybe TRBD1 (6 bases). Germline V lookup: CDR1 MNHEY, CDR2 SMNVEV (reference sequence). The CDR3 has 16 residues. Trimming removed 7 bases from V and 1 base from J, with 19 bases in between. This CDR3 reads CASTTSPGALNYGYTF. The CDR3 coding sequence is TGTGCCAGCACAACCTCACCAGGGGCCCTTAACTATGGCTACACCTTC.